Following are 2 T cell receptor beta chains from one sample sequenced in a study of T cells after somatic rescue of genetic block. Method: immunoSEQ multiplex PCR; TCRdb's copy keeps in-frame clones and lacks some. The sample yields around 64,000 clones, roughly nine tenths seen once. Sequenced: peripheral blood mononuclear cells (PBMCs). The origin of the receptors is a middle-aged man.

This chain uses TRBV5-4 with TRBJ1-1, with 7 bases that match TRBD1. V was clipped by 4 bases and J by 11 bases; unmatched bases: 11. The CDR3 is 13 residues long. The germline CDR1 and CDR2 sequences are SGHNT and YYREEE (reference sequence). CDR3 sequence (DNA): TGTGCCAGCAGCCTCGACAGGGAAGGAGGTGCTTTCTTT. As protein: CASSLDREGGAFF.

This chain connects TRBV6-6 to TRBJ2-5, with D perhaps TRBD1 or TRBD2 (5 bases each). V was pared by 10 bases and J by 2 bases, with 14 bases between. The CDR3 sequence is 13 residues long. Germline-derived CDR1 and CDR2 are MNHNY and SVGAGI (reference sequence). For the CDR3, the DNA is TGTGCCATGGGACGCAGTATTCAAGAGACCCAGTACTTC. It translates to CAMGRSIQETQYF.